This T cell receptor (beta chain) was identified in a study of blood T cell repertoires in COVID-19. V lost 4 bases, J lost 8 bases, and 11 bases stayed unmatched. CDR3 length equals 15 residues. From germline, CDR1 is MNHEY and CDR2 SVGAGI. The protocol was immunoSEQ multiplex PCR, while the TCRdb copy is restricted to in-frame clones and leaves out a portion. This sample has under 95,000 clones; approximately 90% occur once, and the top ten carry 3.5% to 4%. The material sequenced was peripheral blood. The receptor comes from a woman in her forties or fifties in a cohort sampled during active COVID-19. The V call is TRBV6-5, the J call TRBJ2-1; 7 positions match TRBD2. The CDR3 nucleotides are TGTGCCAGCAGTTCCGGGGGGTACCGATTCGATGAGCAGTTCTTC. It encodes CASSSGGYRFDEQFF.